This T cell receptor beta chain is drawn from a study of cytomegalovirus exposure and HLA in healthy donors (dated by TCRdb to the late 2010s). In terms of the full investigation: In an earlier analysis of some 550 of the donors, 276 Gb of sequence data and 95 million to 130 million unique TCR beta sequences from about 179 million T cells were reported. Every discovery cohort repertoire had been produced on one sequencing platform. Using immunosequencing, the study profiled T cell repertoires from about 620 subjects and related those repertoires to cytomegalovirus serostatus. The study aimed to test whether signatures of past pathogen exposure could be identified by cataloging public T cell receptors. A later genetic analysis used genome-wide SNP genotypes for about 60% of the roughly 670 donors, treating that subset as a discovery cohort. Rather than drawing on any new phenotypic data, the later analysis identified candidate immune exposures from TCR beta sequences and the way those sequences occurred across donors. Among around 400 genotyped donors of the cohort, an average of about 220,000 unique TCR beta nucleotide sequences was sequenced per donor, of which roughly 17% were non-productive. HLA typing covered class I and class II loci at four-digit resolution. Approximately 300 gigabases of sequencing data and 70 million to 100 million unique TCR sequences made up an early release that covered 500 to 700 HLA-typed donors. To predict cytomegalovirus infection status, the study combined high-throughput TCR immunosequencing, statistical association of individual TCRs with disease status, and machine learning. Typing coverage differed by locus: A, B, C, DRB1 and DQB1 were typed in roughly 620-640 donors, DQA1 in approximately 520, DPA1 in some 570, and DPB1 in just under 480. The genetic ancestry cluster associated with self-reported Caucasian donors included 81% of the 300 to 400 genotyped donors. A later analysis re-examined previously published TCR beta repertoires from more than 550 donors and added high-resolution HLA genotyping to investigate patterns of TCR occurrence. About 5 DR-DQ haplotypes were handled as single units for association and clustering, since linkage in the cohort was strong. Donor age, sex, ethnicity and CMV serostatus were compiled together with the repertoire data. Along with the approximately 620-subject first cohort, a separate validation cohort of over a hundred different subjects was used. An earlier analysis of several hundred of the donors used high-throughput TCR beta sequencing to judge whether each TCR beta V gene segment behaved as functional or pseudogenic.

Worth noting for this clone: Its antigen specificity is not known. Per-nucleotide qualities are absent, and no much larger clonotype sits a single base away.

The method behind the library was the immunoSEQ multiplex PCR assay. For the multiplex PCR, a mixture combining 60 forward primers for TCR Vbeta segments and 13 reverse primers for TCR Jbeta segments was used. The CDR3 region of rearranged TCR beta genes was amplified from genomic DNA with a multiplex PCR assay. The amplified TCR beta libraries were sequenced on the Illumina HiSeq System as 87-base-pair reads. The source study handled its data this way. A later analysis counted 65 million to 90 million unique TCR beta chains across the 690 or so repertoires, and some 12 million of these chains were shared by at least two donors. Raw reads were error-corrected and collapsed into unique sequences with a nearest-neighbor algorithm that merged closely related sequences to remove PCR and sequencing errors. V, D and J gene segments were assigned by aligning CDR3 sequences to IMGT reference sequences. For a sequence to be retained, at least a six-nucleotide match to both a V gene segment and a J gene segment was required. Rearrangements were classified as productive when the CDR3 lacked stop codons and remained in frame with V and J, and all other rearrangements were classified as non-productive. CDR3 was defined by IMGT convention, running from the second conserved V-encoded cysteine to the conserved J-encoded phenylalanine. Sequences without an unambiguous match to a single V gene segment were excluded from the earlier analysis of 450 to 650 of the donors. In an earlier analysis of approximately 500 of the donors, a V segment was called functional when productive rearrangements were above 56.7%, and segregating when the standard deviation between donors exceeded 5%. To diagnose cytomegalovirus status from the catalog of TCR beta chain sequences, a statistical classification framework was built. A later analysis assigned V and J genes by comparing TCR nucleotide sequences with IMGT/GENE-DB human TR gene sequences. Using the TCRdist pipeline, a later analysis assigned CDR3 sequences along with most-parsimonious VDJ recombination scenarios. A later analysis defined each TCR beta chain by its CDR3 amino acid sequence plus V-gene family, and excluded reads lacking a unique V-gene family. A later analysis removed 500 to 650 highly shared, low-generation-probability nucleotide sequences to deal with suspected cross-contamination and a sequencing artifact. A later analysis calculated a clonal expansion index for each public chain from normalized within-repertoire ranks of inferred template counts. In a later analysis, generation probabilities were computed using a VDJ recombination model fitted to out-of-frame rearrangements, and the results were checked against IGoR. In a later analysis, TCR-TCR, TCR-HLA and TCR-CMV co-occurrence was scored with hypergeometric tests, and a repertoire-size bias correction was applied to TCR pairs. To estimate false discovery rates, a later analysis permuted the HLA or CMV assignments 20 times. In a later analysis, co-occurring TCRs were grouped with DBSCAN, and TCRdist sequence similarity was added when clustering was performed within HLA-allele-positive subsets. For co-occurrence clustering, repertoires with fewer than 30,000 or more than 120,000 public chains were excluded, along with a handful of repertoires with anomalous nucleotide sharing. TCRdb re-hosts the immuneACCESS table, in-frame sequences only. Its copies lack some clones; in the studies checked, an unresolved V gene accounts for under half of them, and the cause for the rest is not known. That table furnishes V, J and clone size, whereas the DNA furnished D and trimming. Counted in this sample were 65,000 to 85,000 clones; about 9.4% of them appeared once. The top ten clones comprise approximately 23% of the sample.

What the work shows at the level of the full study, not this receptor alone: Linkage disequilibrium might explain the correlated functional status among segregating V segments, but an unknown experimental factor could not be ruled out. According to a later analysis, most CMV-associated TCR beta chains appeared to be HLA-restricted, and the HLA associations seemed to be driven largely by CMV exposure. Roughly 17 rarely observed V segments, including chromosome 9 orphons, were excluded from the earlier analysis of almost 600 of the donors because counts were too low. Because some donors lacked HLA typing at each locus, the association tests relied only on the typed subset. While some public TCRs were present in many individuals, most TCR sequences turned up only very rarely across donors. A later analysis found that TCR association rates varied across HLA loci, with DRB1 alleles showing the most associated TCRs and HLA-C alleles the fewest. A cluster of highly shared sequence variants was judged likely to be a technical artifact of the sequencing pipeline. A few of the identified cytomegalovirus-associated TCR beta chains were confirmed in vitro to be specific for cytomegalovirus antigens. A later analysis found that HLA-associated TCR beta chains were more clonally expanded and had lower generation probabilities than equally common non-associated chains. The study listed approximately 160 TCR beta chains as associated with cytomegalovirus. In an earlier analysis of 587 of the donors, most TCR beta V segments appeared in productive rearrangements about 90% or about 30% of the time, broadly matching IMGT annotations. A further reported finding was that TCR beta sequences accurately predicted the HLA-A and HLA-B alleles for most subjects in the first cohort. The only immune exposure information available for the cohort was CMV serostatus. In a later analysis, several top co-occurrence clusters were reported to appear linked to parvovirus B19, influenza, CMV and Epstein-Barr virus. Assigning TCR associations to individual alleles was difficult when HLA alleles, especially DR and DQ, strongly co-occurred. The presence/absence analyses assumed that sequencing depth was roughly uniform across donors, and that assumption may not be true. Only TCR beta chains were sequenced in this cohort, and the absence of alpha or paired-chain data limited detectable features. The classifier was reported to diagnose cytomegalovirus status with high specificity and sensitivity in both the original cohort and the validation cohort. An association between a missense DCLRE1C variant and V-gene and J-gene trimming of TCR beta chains was found in a later genetic analysis and replicated in an independent cohort. Some IMGT-functional V segments, including TRBV6-2 and TRBV6-3, could not be told apart with the 87-base-pair reads, so those segments were excluded. A later analysis associated 15,000 to 20,000 TCR beta sequences with specific HLA alleles at a false discovery rate of 0.05. According to a later genetic analysis, donors in an Asian-associated ancestry cluster had fewer N-insertions in productive TCRs than the approximately 690-donor mean. It was suggested by the authors that the approach could potentially be generalized to other disease states and immunological phenotypes.

The CDR3 spans 15 residues, from the cysteine through the phenylalanine. Only the CDR3 DNA is retained, 45 bases long and in frame from the first base. The cohort was made up of under 800 healthy bone marrow donors. At the time of sampling, all cohort members were nominally healthy, though unrecorded immune exposures were likely present. The donor tested CMV seropositive and was one of the 289 seropositive cohort members. A peripheral blood sample was provided by each donor, and peripheral blood mononuclear cells were used for TCR beta sequencing. Genomic DNA was extracted from the blood cell samples with the Qiagen DNeasy Blood Extraction Kit.

The source of this sequence is a man in his sixties in good health and CMV-seropositive. The chain joins TRBV21-1 to TRBJ2-5; the table gives TRBD2 as D, unverified against the DNA. TRBV21-1 is labeled a pseudogene. Sequencing used PBMCs. The CDR3 amino acid sequence is: CASSKEQGGKETQYF. The nucleotides read TGTGCCAGCAGCAAAGAACAGGGAGGGAAGGAGACCCAGTACTTC.